This entry lists 16 T cell receptor beta chains sequenced from one sample in a study of circulating CD8 cells and anti-PD-1 response in melanoma. Live CD3+CD8+TCRalphabeta+ cells were sorted into four subsets by PD-1 and/or TIGIT. Each library started from 15 ng of total RNA using the QIAseq Immune Repertoire TCR panel. TCRdb reprocessed the reads with MiXCR, giving one entry per CDR3 protein. The repertoire holds around 300 distinct CDR3 sequences, with under 8.5% as singletons. The sequencing here drew on CD8+ T cells from PBMCs, taken at baseline or after one month of anti-PD-1 therapy (not recorded which). These receptors originate from a human donor with melanoma.

This chain connects TRBV29-1 to TRBJ2-3; no clear D. This CDR3 is 14 amino acids long. Trimming stripped 7 bases from V and 4 bases from J, with 18 bases between. Germline V CDR1 and CDR2: SQVTM, ANQGSEA. The CDR3 is CSAVWGTDPDTQYF. CDR3 nucleotides: TGCAGCGCTGTTTGGGGAACGGATCCAGATACGCAGTATTTT.

This clonotype is large. V gene TRBV27 combines with J gene TRBJ2-7, with 9 positions matching TRBD2. The germline V gene has CDR1 MNHEY and CDR2 SMNVEV (reference sequence). J lost 4 bases, V lost 6 bases, and 7 bases had no gene match. The CDR3 length is 14 residues. CDR3 protein: CASSSGTSFYEQYF. As DNA, the CDR3 is TGTGCCAGCAGCTCCGGGACTAGCTTTTACGAGCAGTACTTC.

This clonotype is classed as large (0.1 to 1%). The chain couples TRBV19 to TRBJ1-1, with D perhaps matching TRBD1 (5 bases). Deletions cut 1 base from V and 3 bases from J, with 9 bases between. The CDR3 spans 14 residues. Per germline, CDR1 LNHDA and CDR2 SQIVND (reference sequence). CDR3 protein: CASSIGPGYTEAFF. DNA for the CDR3: TGTGCCAGTAGTATAGGACCAGGGTACACTGAAGCTTTCTTT.

This chain links TRBV20-1 with TRBJ1-2; the match to TRBD1 covers 9 bases. V gave up 6 bases and J gave up 4 bases; unmatched junction bases: 3. Germline CDR1 reads DFQATT; CDR2 reads SNEGSKA (reference sequence). This CDR3 spans 12 amino acids. CDR3 nucleotide sequence: TGCAGTGCCGTGGACAGGGGCTATGGCTACACCTTC. It is translated as CSAVDRGYGYTF.

By share, this clonotype counts as large. The gene calls are TRBV7-9 and TRBJ2-7; the D gene is possibly TRBD1 (5 bases). Germline values: CDR1 SEHNR, CDR2 FQNEAQ (reference sequence). Trimming took 8 bases from V and 2 from J, leaving 13 bases between them. There are 13 residues in the CDR3. CDR3 sequence (DNA): TGTGCCAGCTTGGGTTTGGGGCCCTACGAGCAGTACTTC. Residues: CASLGLGPYEQYF.

By share, this clonotype ranks as large. The chain combines TRBV19 with TRBJ1-1; no firm D call. The CDR3 length is 14 residues. Germline V CDR1 and CDR2: LNHDA, SQIVND (reference sequence). V was cut by 8 bases and J by 3 bases, with 16 bases left in between. CDR3 residues: CASHKGSSYTEAFF. Written as DNA, the CDR3 is TGTGCCAGTCACAAAGGGAGTTCGTACACTGAAGCTTTCTTT. The variable domain in full, completed from reference TRBV19 and TRBJ1-1, reads DGGITQSPKYLFRKEGQNVTLSCEQNLNHDAMYWYRQDPGQGLRLIYYSQIVNDFQKGDIAEGYSVSREKKESFPLTVTSAQKNPTAFYLCASHKGSSYTEAFFGQGTRLTVV.

This clonotype is categorized as large. The chain uses TRBV28 and TRBJ2-7; D ambiguous. The CDR3 is made up of 15 amino acids. The germline V gene encodes CDR1 MDHEN and CDR2 SYDVKM. V lost 5 bases, J lost 11 bases, and 25 bases lay in between. The CDR3 DNA follows: TGTGCCAGCAGTCCCCGGCTTGTACAGAACCTTGGGAAGTACTTC. Encoded protein: CASSPRLVQNLGKYF.

In this sample, this clonotype is large. The rearrangement joins TRBV29-1 to TRBJ2-1, with 11 bases aligning to TRBD2. The CDR3 runs 17 residues. Germline trimming cut 4 bases from V and 5 bases from J; bases unmatched to any gene: 13. Germline CDR1 is SQVTM and CDR2 is ANQGSEA. DNA for the CDR3: TGCAGCGTTGGGGCTACACTAGCGGGAGAGGTCCACAATGAGCAGTTCTTC. It specifies CSVGATLAGEVHNEQFF.

By proportion, this clonotype is large. J is TRBJ2-1 and V is TRBV5-4; tentatively, D is TRBD1 or TRBD2 (5 bases each). CDR3 length: 14 amino acids. CDR1 is SGHNT and CDR2 is YYREEE in the germline V gene (reference sequence). The V and J ends lost 0 bases and 6 bases respectively, with 10 bases between them. CDR3 loop: CASSLARGGNEQFF. The DNA for the CDR3 is TGTGCCAGCAGCTTGGCCCGGGGCGGCAATGAGCAGTTCTTC.

This clonotype came up a few times. A read error may be the cause here, since a much bigger clone is one base away. The chain employs TRBV28 and TRBJ2-3; 9 nucleotides match TRBD2. CDR1 is MDHEN and CDR2 is SYDVKM in the germline V gene. This CDR3 has 14 amino acids. V lost 4 bases to trimming and J lost 3 bases; unmatched junction nucleotides: 2. The CDR3 here is CASSSLAGTDTQYF. CDR3 nucleotide sequence: TGTGCCAGCAGTTCCCTAGCGGGGACAGATACGCAGTATTTT.

By its share, this clonotype is large (0.1 to 1%). This chain links TRBV7-6 with TRBJ1-5; D gene unclear. The germline CDR1 and CDR2 sequences are SGHVS and FNYEAQ. This CDR3 is built from 13 residues. Trimming shortened V by 5 bases and J by 3 bases, and 8 bases separated the two germline ends. The CDR3 nucleotides read TGTGCCAGCAGCCCCCAACCCAATCAGCCCCAGCATTTT. Protein: CASSPQPNQPQHF.

The genes are TRBV20-1 and TRBJ2-5, with D possibly being TRBD1 or TRBD2 (5 bases each). Germline lookup yields CDR1 DFQATT and CDR2 SNEGSKA (reference sequence). The CDR3 has 13 amino acids. V lost 1 base, J lost 5 bases, and 11 bases lay in between. The CDR3: CSARGGRRETQYF. In DNA, the CDR3 is TGCAGTGCTAGAGGGGGGAGAAGGGAGACCCAGTACTTC.

By share, this clonotype counts as medium-sized (0.01 to 0.1%). This chain joins TRBV4-1 and TRBJ1-6, with D perhaps matching TRBD1 (5 bases). The CDR3 is 18 amino acids. Trimming took off 3 bases at V and 8 bases at J, with 23 bases between the two ends. Germline lookup yields CDR1 MGHRA and CDR2 YSYEKL. For the CDR3, the DNA is TGCGCCAGCAGCCACTCAACTGGGGCGGCAGAGACTTATTCACCCCTCCACTTT. Its translation: CASSHSTGAAETYSPLHF.

By share of the sample, this clonotype is medium-sized (0.01 to 0.1%). This chain joins TRBV16 and TRBJ1-2; a weak D match, TRBD1 (5 bases). Germline values: CDR1 KGHSY, CDR2 FQNENV. The V and J ends lost 4 bases and 4 bases respectively, with 22 bases between them. This CDR3 has 17 residues. CDR3 sequence: CASSPGGAAVGVYGYTF. The CDR3 bases are TGTGCCAGCAGCCCAGGAGGGGCAGCGGTGGGAGTCTATGGCTACACCTTC.

This clonotype was observed a few times. The chain combines TRBV4-3 with TRBJ2-2; D is uncertain. Germline-derived CDR1 and CDR2 are LGHNA and YSLEER. CDR3 length equals 13 residues. V shed 5 bases and J shed 7 bases, with 11 bases lying between them. The CDR3 loop is CASSSRTYGELFF. CDR3 bases: TGCGCCAGCAGCTCCCGGACGTACGGGGAGCTGTTTTTT.

This clonotype is large (0.1 to 1%) by share. The rearrangement links TRBV24-1 to TRBJ2-1; 7 bases fit TRBD2. Trimming took 4 bases from V and 3 from J; bases not matched to a gene: 11. The CDR3 is 17 residues long. Germline-derived CDR1 and CDR2 are KGHDR and SFDVKD. CDR3 nucleotides: TGTGCCACCAGTGACCGGACCCAGCGGGACTACTACAATGAGCAGTTCTTC. Its translation: CATSDRTQRDYYNEQFF.